This T cell receptor beta chain is from a study of cytomegalovirus exposure and HLA in healthy donors. Study at large: The same platform was used for the 120 or so validation repertoires as for the 666 first-cohort repertoires, as reported in a later analysis.

Sequencing was performed with immunoSEQ multiplex PCR; in TCRdb, only in-frame clones are kept and a portion is missing. The table shows 50,000 to 65,000 clones, with roughly 94% occurring only once. Germline-derived CDR1 and CDR2 are SEHNR and FQNEAQ (reference sequence). The CDR3 is made up of 14 amino acids. V shed 0 bases and J shed 1 base, with 6 bases lying between them. Whole-study results and caveats: Per published reports, the classifier diagnosed cytomegalovirus status with high specificity and sensitivity. Cytomegalovirus-associated status was assigned to fewer than 200 TCR beta chains.

For this clone: Its target is unknown.

The sequenced sample was PBMCs. This chain joins TRBV7-9 and TRBJ2-5; possible D gene TRBD2, 5 bases. This TCR came from a woman younger than 35 in good health and CMV-seropositive. The CDR3 DNA follows: TGTGCCAGCAGCTTAGCGACTATCCAAGAGACCCAGTACTTC. Amino acids: CASSLATIQETQYF.